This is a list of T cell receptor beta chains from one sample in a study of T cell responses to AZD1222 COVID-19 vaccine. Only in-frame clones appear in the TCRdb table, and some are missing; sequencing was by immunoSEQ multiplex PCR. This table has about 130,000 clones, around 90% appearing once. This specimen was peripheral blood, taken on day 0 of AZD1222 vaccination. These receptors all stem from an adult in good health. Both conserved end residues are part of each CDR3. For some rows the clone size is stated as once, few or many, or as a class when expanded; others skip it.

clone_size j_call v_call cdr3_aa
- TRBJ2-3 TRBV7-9 CASSFSAPGADTQYF
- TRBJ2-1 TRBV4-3 CASSQRAPGGRFGNEQFF
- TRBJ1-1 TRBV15 CATSRATGVAEAFF
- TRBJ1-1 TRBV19 CASKSTAYEAFF
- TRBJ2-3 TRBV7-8 CASSTTPPDTQYF
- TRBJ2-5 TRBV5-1 CASTYSGGFQETQYF
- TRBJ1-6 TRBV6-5 CASTIYRSPLHF
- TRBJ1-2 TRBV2 CALGGYYGYTF
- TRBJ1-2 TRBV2 CASKGGGYTF
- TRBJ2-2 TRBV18 CASSPPRGNTGELFF
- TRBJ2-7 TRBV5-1 CASSSDVFGGGRSYEQYF
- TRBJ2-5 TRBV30 CAWGFGSYPETQYF
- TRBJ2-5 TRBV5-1 CASSRTTGQETQYF
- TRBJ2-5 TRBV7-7 CASSLGLVSLSQETQYF
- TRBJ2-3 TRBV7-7 CASSLGDRGHDTQYF
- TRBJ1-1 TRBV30 CAWSVGILNRASEAFF
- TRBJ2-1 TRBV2 CAQIGGNEQFF
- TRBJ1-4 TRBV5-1 CASRPGTGVEKLFF
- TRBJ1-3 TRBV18 CASSPLTGMSGNTIYF
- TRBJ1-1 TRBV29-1 CSVVGVMDTEAFF
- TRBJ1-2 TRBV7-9 CASSLSGRGVNYGYTF
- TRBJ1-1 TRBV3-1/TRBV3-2 CASSQVDRGEAFF
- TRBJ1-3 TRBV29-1 CSARGVENTIYF
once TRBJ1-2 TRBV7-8 CASRPRGTDYGYTF
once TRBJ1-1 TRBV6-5 CASSYWTGPGAEAFF
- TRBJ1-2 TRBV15 CATSRDVVGGYTF
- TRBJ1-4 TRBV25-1 CASSGAGWATNEKLFF
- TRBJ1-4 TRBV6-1 CASSEVRSGVGKLFF
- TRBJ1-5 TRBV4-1 CASSQVQGLNQPQHF
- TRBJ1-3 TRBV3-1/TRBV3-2 CASSQGGTFNGNTIYF
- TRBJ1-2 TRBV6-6 CASSTGGDYGYTF
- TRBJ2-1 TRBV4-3 CASSQELTSGAGQFF
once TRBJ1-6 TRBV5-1 CASSLAARGDGNSPLHF